This T cell receptor beta chain was recovered during a study of PD-1 blockade in classical Hodgkin lymphoma. Study at large: Patients were dosed intravenously with nivolumab at 3 mg/kg every 2 weeks. Study-level points and caveats: Those achieving complete response showed baseline diversity like newly diagnosed patients. A significant rise in TCR diversity by C4D1 was seen for CD4+ but not CD8+ cells. Repertoires differed for reasons still undefined, possibly disease activity or prior therapy.

Germline V gene data show CDR1 as MDHEN and CDR2 as SYDVKM. Trimming left V 2 bases short and J 3 bases short, with 14 bases between. This CDR3 contains 16 residues. This clone was picked up one time. The antigen is unknown. No patient escaped relapse after autologous stem cell transplantation, and brentuximab vedotin exposure varied. Magnetic negative selection served to purify CD4+ T cells out of PBMCs that had been thawed. Data came from immunoSEQ multiplex PCR; TCRdb stores just in-frame clones and leaves some out. The sample comprises 6,400 or so clones, 70% to 80% of which are singletons, and about 4% rests with the top ten.

The chain links TRBV28 to TRBJ1-5, with a weak D call TRBD1 (5 bases). Sequenced material: CD4+ T cells from blood, taken at baseline. The clonotype originates from a human donor with classical Hodgkin lymphoma. Here the CDR3 reads CASSLPGPLSNQPQHF. DNA for the CDR3: TGTGCCAGCAGTTTACCGGGACCGCTTTCCAATCAGCCCCAGCATTTT.